These 10 T cell receptor beta chains came from one sample sequenced in a study of shared T cell receptors in the human thymus. TCRdb's copy holds only in-frame clones and misses some; the assay was immunoSEQ multiplex PCR. The table has hundreds of thousands of clones, roughly 90% seen once. This sample also belongs to another study, concerning human thymus T cells.

Input material: thymocytes. These receptors all come from a boy under three years old with a congenital heart defect.

The rearrangement joins TRBV4-3 to TRBJ2-2; 12 bases fit TRBD2. V lost 4 bases, J lost 3 bases, and 12 bases stayed unmatched. Germline loops: CDR1 LGHNA, CDR2 YSLEER. The CDR3 is 19 amino acids. CDR3 nucleotides: TGCGCCAGCAGCCGACAACCCCGGGGACTAGCGGGTGACACCGGGGAGCTGTTTTTT. This translates into CASSRQPRGLAGDTGELFF.

V and J are TRBV7-8 and TRBJ2-1; D uncertain. V shed 3 bases and J shed 6 bases, with 9 bases lying between them. Germline CDR1 is SGHVS and CDR2 is FQNEAQ. This CDR3 is built from 13 residues. CDR3 in amino acids: CASSFSSSNEQFF. CDR3 DNA sequence: TGTGCCAGCAGCTTTTCGTCCAGCAATGAGCAGTTCTTC.

This sequence joins TRBV21-1 and TRBJ2-5; TRBD1 is taken as the D call from the table, unchecked against the DNA. TRBV21-1 counts as a pseudogene. The CDR3 is made up of 16 amino acids. The CDR3 spells CASSKAFSEGANIQYF. The DNA for the CDR3 is TGTGCCAGCAGCAAAGCCTTCAGTGAGGGGGCAAATATCCAGTACTTC.

This clone was detected only once. V usage is TRBV19 and J usage is TRBJ1-1, with TRBD1 matching 7 bases. V dropped 4 bases and J dropped 0; count of bases not matched to a gene: 5. In germline, CDR1 is LNHDA, CDR2 SQIVND (reference sequence). This CDR3 is built from 15 residues. CDR3 bases: TGTGCCAGTAGTAAAGACAGGGATCTGAACACTGAAGCTTTCTTT. Its protein is CASSKDRDLNTEAFF.

This clone has a single count. This chain joins TRBV11-2 and TRBJ2-2; D may be TRBD2 (6 bases). The CDR3 runs to 16 residues. Trimming took off 5 bases at V and 2 bases at J, with 15 bases between the two ends. The germline V gene encodes CDR1 SGHAT and CDR2 FQNNGV. CDR3 coding DNA: TGTGCCAGCAGCCCCTCCGCTAGCGCTAACACCGGGGAGCTGTTTTTT. Translation gives CASSPSASANTGELFF.

The rearrangement joins TRBV29-1 to TRBJ2-7; TRBD1 agrees at 7 bases. This CDR3 has 14 amino acids. From germline, CDR1 is SQVTM and CDR2 ANQGSEA. V was pared by 3 bases and J by 2 bases, with 7 bases of the junction left unmatched. CDR3 sequence: CSVEVDRPPYEQYF. The CDR3 coding sequence is TGCAGCGTTGAGGTGGACAGGCCTCCCTACGAGCAGTACTTC.

CDR3: CASSLVAREMGEQFF. CDR3 nucleotide sequence: TGTGCCAGCAGCTTAGTGGCGCGGGAGATGGGTGAGCAGTTCTTC. The chain has TRBV7-2 and TRBJ2-1; 7 bases map to TRBD2. The CDR3 runs to 15 residues. The germline V gene encodes CDR1 SGHTA and CDR2 FQGNSA. J was trimmed by 9 bases and V by 1 base; bases with no gene match: 9.

The chain carries TRBV15 and TRBJ2-2, with D unresolved. V was shortened by 3 bases and J by 1 base, with 9 bases between the two germline ends. Germline V lookup: CDR1 LNHNV, CDR2 YYDKDF (reference sequence). CDR3 length: 15 residues. CDR3 protein: CATSRADWNTGELFF. The CDR3, as DNA: TGTGCCACCAGCAGGGCAGACTGGAACACCGGGGAGCTGTTTTTT.

This sequence joins TRBV28 and TRBJ1-1; D remains unclear. Between the trimmed V and J ends, which lost 8 bases and 10 bases, there was a span of 17 bases. CDR1 and CDR2 (germline): MDHEN, SYDVKM. The CDR3 has 12 residues. CDR3 DNA: TGTGCCAGCGTCGCCTGGAGGGTAGGAGCTTTCTTT. It yields the protein CASVAWRVGAFF. The variable domain in full, with the rest retrieved from reference TRBV28 and TRBJ1-1, is DVKVTQSSRYLVKRTGEKVFLECVQDMDHENMFWYRQDPGLGLRLIYFSYDVKMKEKGDIPEGYSVSREKKERFSLILESASTNQTSMYLCASVAWRVGAFFGQGTRLTVV.

The chain couples TRBV27 to TRBJ2-3, with unresolved D. CDR1 and CDR2 (germline): MNHEY, SMNVEV (reference sequence). This CDR3 has 14 residues. The V gene lost 3 bases and the J gene lost 4 bases, with 11 bases spanning the gap. The CDR3 loop reads CASSFPARADTQYF. CDR3 sequence (DNA): TGTGCCAGCAGTTTCCCTGCCCGGGCAGATACGCAGTATTTT.